This is a list of T cell receptor beta chains from one sample in a study of shared clonotypes between healthy human individuals. Data came from immunoSEQ multiplex PCR; TCRdb stores just in-frame clones and leaves some out. The sample yields about 1 million clones, about 74% seen once. Input material: memory CD4+ T cells sorted from blood. The receptors were sampled from a man aged 18 to 29 in good health. CDR3s include the opening cysteine and the closing phenylalanine or tryptophan. D genes are given only for firm matches. Clone size is shown for a subset of rows, as once, few, many or a class of expanded clone.

V gene: TRBV5-1
clone size: -
D gene: -
J gene: TRBJ1-5
CDR3 protein: CASSLERGRAQQPQHF
CDR3 DNA: TGCGCCAGCAGCTTGGAACGGGGGCGCGCACAACAGCCCCAGCATTTT

V gene: TRBV30
clone size: few
D gene: -
J gene: TRBJ1-5
CDR3 protein: CAWSLQENQPQHF
CDR3 DNA: TGTGCCTGGAGTCTACAGGAAAATCAGCCCCAGCATTTT

V gene: TRBV9
clone size: -
D gene: -
J gene: TRBJ2-2
CDR3 protein: CASSVATTGLGELFF
CDR3 DNA: TGTGCCAGCAGCGTGGCCACCACGGGTTTGGGGGAGCTGTTTTTT

V gene: TRBV11-2
clone size: -
D gene: -
J gene: TRBJ2-2
CDR3 protein: CASSLIPRGGSGELFF
CDR3 DNA: TGTGCCAGCAGCTTAATTCCCAGGGGCGGTAGTGGGGAGCTGTTTTTT

V gene: TRBV5-1
clone size: once
D gene: -
J gene: TRBJ1-2
CDR3 protein: CASSLRSGGGYTF
CDR3 DNA: TGCGCCAGCAGCTTGCGCTCCGGCGGGGGCTACACCTTC

V gene: TRBV5-4
clone size: -
D gene: -
J gene: TRBJ2-3
CDR3 protein: CASSPGGREDTQYF
CDR3 DNA: TGTGCCAGCAGCCCCGGTGGGCGTGAAGATACGCAGTATTTT

V gene: TRBV11-2
clone size: -
D gene: -
J gene: TRBJ1-3
CDR3 protein: CASSLAGSPSAGNTIYF
CDR3 DNA: TGTGCCAGCAGCTTAGCCGGCTCCCCCTCTGCTGGAAACACCATATATTTT

V gene: TRBV10-2
clone size: -
D gene: -
J gene: TRBJ1-1
CDR3 protein: CASSETSQGEAFF
CDR3 DNA: TGCGCCAGCAGTGAGACCAGTCAGGGAGAAGCTTTCTTT

V gene: TRBV29-1
clone size: -
D gene: -
J gene: TRBJ1-2
CDR3 protein: CSAMGHDGYTF
CDR3 DNA: TGCAGCGCTATGGGACACGATGGCTACACCTTC

V gene: TRBV19
clone size: -
D gene: -
J gene: TRBJ2-3
CDR3 protein: CASSIRGTQYF
CDR3 DNA: TGTGCCAGTAGTATCCGTGGTACGCAGTATTTT

V gene: TRBV7-2
clone size: -
D gene: TRBD1
J gene: TRBJ2-7
CDR3 protein: CASSRSDRAYEQYF
CDR3 DNA: TGTGCCAGCAGCCGCAGCGACAGGGCTTACGAGCAGTACTTC

V gene: TRBV7-2
clone size: -
D gene: -
J gene: TRBJ1-2
CDR3 protein: CASSLAGDGFGYTF
CDR3 DNA: TGTGCCAGCAGCTTAGCAGGGGACGGGTTCGGCTACACCTTC

V gene: TRBV5-1
clone size: -
D gene: TRBD2
J gene: TRBJ2-7
CDR3 protein: CASRPTSGSVEQYF
CDR3 DNA: TGCGCCAGCAGACCGACTAGCGGGAGTGTCGAGCAGTACTTC

V gene: TRBV7-2
clone size: -
D gene: -
J gene: TRBJ1-5
CDR3 protein: CASSLVQVDGNQPQHF
CDR3 DNA: TGTGCCAGCAGCCTAGTACAGGTCGACGGCAATCAGCCCCAGCATTTT

V gene: TRBV9
clone size: -
D gene: TRBD2
J gene: TRBJ2-1
CDR3 protein: CASSVAGTSGIYNEQFF
CDR3 DNA: TGTGCCAGCAGCGTAGCTGGGACTAGCGGGATCTACAATGAGCAGTTCTTC

V gene: TRBV29-1
clone size: once
D gene: -
J gene: TRBJ2-3
CDR3 protein: CSDGDGDTQYF
CDR3 DNA: TGCAGCGACGGGGATGGCGATACGCAGTATTTT

V gene: TRBV4-3
clone size: many
D gene: -
J gene: TRBJ2-7
CDR3 protein: CASSQGTDPSDYEQYF
CDR3 DNA: TGCGCCAGCAGCCAAGGCACGGATCCTAGTGACTACGAGCAGTACTTC

V gene: TRBV11-2
clone size: once
D gene: -
J gene: TRBJ2-3
CDR3 protein: CASSLDGPTDTQYF
CDR3 DNA: TGTGCCAGCAGCTTAGACGGACCCACAGATACGCAGTATTTT

V gene: TRBV5-4
clone size: -
D gene: -
J gene: TRBJ1-5
CDR3 protein: CASSGGWNQPQHF
CDR3 DNA: TGTGCCAGCAGCGGGGGGTGGAATCAGCCCCAGCATTTT

V gene: TRBV6-1
clone size: -
D gene: -
J gene: TRBJ2-5
CDR3 protein: CASRQGRQETQYF
CDR3 DNA: TGTGCCAGCAGACAGGGAAGGCAAGAGACCCAGTACTTC

V gene: TRBV19
clone size: -
D gene: -
J gene: TRBJ2-5
CDR3 protein: CASSTRTGQETQYF
CDR3 DNA: TGTGCCAGTAGTACCCGGACTGGCCAAGAGACCCAGTACTTC

V gene: TRBV2
clone size: -
D gene: TRBD1
J gene: TRBJ2-1
CDR3 protein: CASSAGQGYNEQFF
CDR3 DNA: TGTGCCAGCAGCGCAGGACAGGGATACAATGAGCAGTTCTTC

V gene: TRBV11-2
clone size: -
D gene: -
J gene: TRBJ2-1
CDR3 protein: CASSLVHFSYNEQFF
CDR3 DNA: TGTGCCAGCAGCTTAGTGCACTTCTCCTACAATGAGCAGTTCTTC

V gene: TRBV6-1
clone size: -
D gene: TRBD1
J gene: TRBJ2-3
CDR3 protein: CASSEGQGVGTQYF
CDR3 DNA: TGTGCCAGCAGTGAGGGCCAGGGGGTAGGCACGCAGTATTTT

V gene: TRBV11-3
clone size: -
D gene: -
J gene: TRBJ2-3
CDR3 protein: CASSFRQPDTQYF
CDR3 DNA: TGTGCCAGCAGCTTTAGACAGCCAGATACGCAGTATTTT

V gene: TRBV11-2
clone size: -
D gene: -
J gene: TRBJ1-5
CDR3 protein: CASSLGGVGQPQHF
CDR3 DNA: TGTGCCAGCAGCTTAGGGGGGGTGGGTCAGCCCCAGCATTTT

V gene: TRBV6-1
clone size: -
D gene: -
J gene: TRBJ2-1
CDR3 protein: CASVTRGANYNGQFF
CDR3 DNA: TGTGCCAGCGTTACCCGGGGGGCTAACTACAATGGGCAGTTCTTC

V gene: TRBV7-2
clone size: -
D gene: TRBD1
J gene: TRBJ2-7
CDR3 protein: CASSFGTGGGEQYF
CDR3 DNA: TGTGCCAGCAGCTTTGGGACAGGGGGCGGCGAGCAGTACTTC

V gene: TRBV11-2
clone size: -
D gene: TRBD2
J gene: TRBJ2-5
CDR3 protein: CASHLGGGIPETQYF
CDR3 DNA: TGTGCCAGCCACCTTGGCGGGGGGATTCCAGAGACCCAGTACTTC

V gene: TRBV18
clone size: once
D gene: -
J gene: TRBJ1-4
CDR3 protein: CASSPPSTEKNEKLFF
CDR3 DNA: TGTGCCAGCTCACCTCCTTCGACAGAAAAGAATGAAAAACTGTTTTTT

V gene: TRBV18
clone size: -
D gene: TRBD1
J gene: TRBJ1-1
CDR3 protein: CASSSPGQSMNTEAFF
CDR3 DNA: TGTGCCAGCTCGTCGCCGGGACAGAGCATGAACACTGAAGCTTTCTTT

V gene: TRBV5-1
clone size: -
D gene: -
J gene: TRBJ1-5
CDR3 protein: CASTQNQKGDSNQPQHF
CDR3 DNA: TGCGCCAGCACCCAGAATCAAAAAGGGGATAGCAATCAGCCCCAGCATTTT

V gene: TRBV18
clone size: -
D gene: -
J gene: TRBJ2-3
CDR3 protein: CASSPLATDTQYF
CDR3 DNA: TGTGCCAGCTCACCACTCGCCACAGATACGCAGTATTTT

V gene: TRBV10-3
clone size: few
D gene: -
J gene: TRBJ1-4
CDR3 protein: CATSRGEKLFF
CDR3 DNA: TGTGCTACTTCTCGGGGGGAAAAACTGTTTTTT

V gene: TRBV6-6
clone size: -
D gene: -
J gene: TRBJ2-7
CDR3 protein: CASSYTGLAYEQYF
CDR3 DNA: TGTGCCAGCAGTTATACGGGCCTTGCCTACGAGCAGTACTTC

V gene: TRBV7-2
clone size: -
D gene: -
J gene: TRBJ1-5
CDR3 protein: CASSLNSQLNQPQHF
CDR3 DNA: TGTGCCAGCAGCTTAAACAGCCAGCTCAACCAGCCCCAGCATTTT

V gene: TRBV29-1
clone size: -
D gene: -
J gene: TRBJ2-7
CDR3 protein: CSVVSGKSEQYF
CDR3 DNA: TGCAGCGTTGTATCCGGGAAGAGCGAGCAGTACTTC

V gene: TRBV5-5
clone size: once
D gene: TRBD1
J gene: TRBJ2-1
CDR3 protein: CASSRGQGPYNEQFF
CDR3 DNA: TGTGCCAGCAGTCGGGGACAGGGGCCCTACAATGAGCAGTTCTTC

V gene: TRBV28
clone size: -
D gene: -
J gene: TRBJ1-3
CDR3 protein: CASSLGGRGNTIYF
CDR3 DNA: TGTGCCAGCAGTTTGGGGGGACGGGGAAACACCATATATTTT

V gene: TRBV28
clone size: -
D gene: TRBD2
J gene: TRBJ2-3
CDR3 protein: CASSLPFLAGGPSTDTQYF
CDR3 DNA: TGTGCCAGCAGTCTCCCCTTTCTAGCGGGGGGCCCTAGCACAGATACGCAGTATTTT

V gene: TRBV5-6
clone size: -
D gene: -
J gene: TRBJ1-6
CDR3 protein: CASSFRQTNSPLHF
CDR3 DNA: TGTGCCAGCAGCTTTCGACAGACGAATTCACCCCTCCACTTT

V gene: TRBV13
clone size: -
D gene: -
J gene: TRBJ1-6
CDR3 protein: CASSFSGKNSPLHF
CDR3 DNA: TGTGCCAGCAGCTTCTCAGGGAAGAATTCACCCCTCCACTTT

V gene: TRBV7-9
clone size: -
D gene: -
J gene: TRBJ1-2
CDR3 protein: CASSLQVTGGYTF
CDR3 DNA: TGTGCCAGCAGCTTGCAGGTCACGGGGGGCTACACCTTC

V gene: TRBV5-1
clone size: -
D gene: -
J gene: TRBJ1-1
CDR3 protein: CASSLGGVATEAFF
CDR3 DNA: TGCGCCAGCAGCTTAGGAGGAGTCGCCACTGAAGCTTTCTTT

V gene: TRBV5-1
clone size: many
D gene: -
J gene: TRBJ1-1
CDR3 protein: CASSLGPGADTEAFF
CDR3 DNA: TGCGCCAGCAGCTTGGGGCCGGGGGCGGATACTGAAGCTTTCTTT

V gene: TRBV19
clone size: -
D gene: -
J gene: TRBJ2-2
CDR3 protein: CASSIARRQSVRELFF
CDR3 DNA: TGTGCCAGTAGTATAGCCCGGCGACAGTCCGTTCGTGAGCTGTTTTTT

V gene: TRBV5-1
clone size: -
D gene: TRBD2
J gene: TRBJ2-7
CDR3 protein: CASSLVGLAGGPDEQYF
CDR3 DNA: TGCGCCAGCAGCTTGGTAGGACTAGCGGGAGGGCCGGACGAGCAGTACTTC

V gene: TRBV9
clone size: -
D gene: -
J gene: TRBJ1-3
CDR3 protein: CASGRGSGNTIYF
CDR3 DNA: TGTGCCAGCGGCCGGGGGTCTGGAAACACCATATATTTT